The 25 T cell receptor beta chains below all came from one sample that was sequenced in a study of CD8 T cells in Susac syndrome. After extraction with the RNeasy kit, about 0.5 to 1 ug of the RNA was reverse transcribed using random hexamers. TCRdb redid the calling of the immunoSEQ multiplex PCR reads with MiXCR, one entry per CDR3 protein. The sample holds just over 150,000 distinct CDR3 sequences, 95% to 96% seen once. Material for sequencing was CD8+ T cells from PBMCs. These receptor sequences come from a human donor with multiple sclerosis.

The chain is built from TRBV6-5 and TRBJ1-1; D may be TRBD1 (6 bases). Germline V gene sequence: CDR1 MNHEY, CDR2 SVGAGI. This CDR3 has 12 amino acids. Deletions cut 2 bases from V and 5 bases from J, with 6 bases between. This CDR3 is CASSYGTTEAFF. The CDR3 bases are TGTGCCAGCAGTTACGGGACAACTGAAGCTTTCTTT.

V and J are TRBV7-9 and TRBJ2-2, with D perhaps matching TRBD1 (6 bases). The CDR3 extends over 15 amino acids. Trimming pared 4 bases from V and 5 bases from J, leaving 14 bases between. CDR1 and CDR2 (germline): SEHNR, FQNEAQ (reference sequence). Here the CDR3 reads CASSSPDRKTGELFF. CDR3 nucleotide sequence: TGTGCCAGCAGCTCCCCGGACAGAAAGACCGGGGAGCTGTTTTTT.

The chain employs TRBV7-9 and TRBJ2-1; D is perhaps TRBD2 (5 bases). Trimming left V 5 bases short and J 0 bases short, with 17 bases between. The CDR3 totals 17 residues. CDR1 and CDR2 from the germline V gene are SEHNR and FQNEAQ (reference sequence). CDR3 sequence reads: CASSRPVEGSSYNEQFF. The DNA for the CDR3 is TGTGCCAGCAGCCGTCCGGTAGAAGGGAGCTCCTACAATGAGCAGTTCTTC.

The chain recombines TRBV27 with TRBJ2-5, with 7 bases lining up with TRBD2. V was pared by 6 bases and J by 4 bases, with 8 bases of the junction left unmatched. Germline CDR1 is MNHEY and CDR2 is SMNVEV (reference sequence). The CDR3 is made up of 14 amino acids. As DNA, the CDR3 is TGTGCCAGCAGAACCTCGACTAGCACAGAGACCCAGTACTTC. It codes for CASRTSTSTETQYF.

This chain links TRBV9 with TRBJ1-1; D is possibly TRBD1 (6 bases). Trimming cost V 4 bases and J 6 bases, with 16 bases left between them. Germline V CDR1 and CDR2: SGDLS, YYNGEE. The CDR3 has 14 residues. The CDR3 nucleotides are TGTGCCAGCAGCCCATGGGGGGGCTACCCTGAAGCTTTCTTT. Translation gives CASSPWGGYPEAFF.

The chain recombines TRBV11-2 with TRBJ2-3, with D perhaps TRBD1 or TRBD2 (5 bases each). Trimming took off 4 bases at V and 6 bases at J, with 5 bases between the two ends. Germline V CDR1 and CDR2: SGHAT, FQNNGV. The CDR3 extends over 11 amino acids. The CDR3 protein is CASSWGDTQYF. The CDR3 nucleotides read TGTGCCAGCAGCTGGGGGGATACGCAGTATTTT.

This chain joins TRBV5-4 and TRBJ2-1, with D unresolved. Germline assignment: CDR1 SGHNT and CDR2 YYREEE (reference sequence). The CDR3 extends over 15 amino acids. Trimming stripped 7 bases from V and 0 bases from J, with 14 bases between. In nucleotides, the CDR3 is TGTGCCAGCGCTTTGGACCAGAGCTCCTACAATGAGCAGTTCTTC. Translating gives CASALDQSSYNEQFF.

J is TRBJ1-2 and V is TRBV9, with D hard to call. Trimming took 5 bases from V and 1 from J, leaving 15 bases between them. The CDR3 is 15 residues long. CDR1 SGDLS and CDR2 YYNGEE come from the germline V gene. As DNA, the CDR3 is TGTGCCAGCAGAGGATCTCGCAGTGATAACTATGGCTACACCTTC. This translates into CASRGSRSDNYGYTF.

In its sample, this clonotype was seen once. CDR3 DNA: TGTGCCAGCAGCTTGGAGGGAATCTACGAGCAGTACGTC. The encoded protein is CASSLEGIYEQYV. The chain has TRBV5-6 and TRBJ2-7, with D unresolved. The CDR3 extends over 13 amino acids. With 0 bases removed from V and 3 bases from J, the gap between germline ends came to 7 bases. Germline V gives CDR1 SGHDT, CDR2 YYEEEE.

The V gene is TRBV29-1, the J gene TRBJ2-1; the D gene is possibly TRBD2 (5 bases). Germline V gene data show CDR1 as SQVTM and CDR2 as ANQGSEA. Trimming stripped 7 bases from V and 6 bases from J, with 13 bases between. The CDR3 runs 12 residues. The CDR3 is CSGRRGANEQFF. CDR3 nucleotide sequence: TGCAGCGGCAGACGGGGTGCCAATGAGCAGTTCTTC.

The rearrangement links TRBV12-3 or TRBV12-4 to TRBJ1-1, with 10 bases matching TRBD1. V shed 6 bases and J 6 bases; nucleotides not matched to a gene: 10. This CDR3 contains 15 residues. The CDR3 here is CASSRQGAEIAEAFF. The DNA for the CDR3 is TGTGCCAGCAGCAGACAGGGGGCTGAGATAGCTGAAGCTTTCTTT.

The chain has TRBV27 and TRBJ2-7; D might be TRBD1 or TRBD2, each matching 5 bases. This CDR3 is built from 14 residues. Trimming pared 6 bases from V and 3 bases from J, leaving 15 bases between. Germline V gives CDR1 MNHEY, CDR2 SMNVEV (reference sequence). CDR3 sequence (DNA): TGTGCCAGCAGCCAACAGGTTGGGGGCTACGAGCAGTACTTC. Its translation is CASSQQVGGYEQYF.

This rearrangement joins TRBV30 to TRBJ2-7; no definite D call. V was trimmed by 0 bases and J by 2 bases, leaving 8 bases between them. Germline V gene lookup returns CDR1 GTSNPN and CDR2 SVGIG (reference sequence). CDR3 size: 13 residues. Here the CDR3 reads CAWSVRQPYEQYF. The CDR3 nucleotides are TGTGCCTGGAGTGTACGGCAGCCCTACGAGCAGTACTTC.

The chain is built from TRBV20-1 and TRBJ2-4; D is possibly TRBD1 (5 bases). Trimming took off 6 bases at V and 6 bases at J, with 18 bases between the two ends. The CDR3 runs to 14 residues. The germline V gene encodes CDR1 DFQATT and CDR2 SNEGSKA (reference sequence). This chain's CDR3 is CSARVLTDRNIQYF. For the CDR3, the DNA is TGCAGTGCCAGGGTACTGACCGATAGAAACATTCAGTACTTC.

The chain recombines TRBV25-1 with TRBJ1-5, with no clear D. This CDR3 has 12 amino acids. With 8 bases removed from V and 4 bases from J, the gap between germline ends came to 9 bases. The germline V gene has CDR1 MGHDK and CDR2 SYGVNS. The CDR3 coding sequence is TGTGCCAGCGGGGAAGTTAATCAGCCCCAGCATTTT. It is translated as CASGEVNQPQHF. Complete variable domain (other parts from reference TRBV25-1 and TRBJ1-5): EADIYQTPRYLVIGTGKKITLECSQTMGHDKMYWYQQDPGMELHLIHYSYGVNSTEKGDLSSESTVSRIRTEHFPLTLESARPSHTSQYLCASGEVNQPQHFGDGTRLSIL.

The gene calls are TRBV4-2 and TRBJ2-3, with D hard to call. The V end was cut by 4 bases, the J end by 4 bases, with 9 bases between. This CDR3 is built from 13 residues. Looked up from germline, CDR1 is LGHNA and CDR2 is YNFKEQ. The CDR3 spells CASSPELPDTQYF. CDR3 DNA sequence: TGTGCCAGCAGCCCTGAGCTTCCAGATACGCAGTATTTT.

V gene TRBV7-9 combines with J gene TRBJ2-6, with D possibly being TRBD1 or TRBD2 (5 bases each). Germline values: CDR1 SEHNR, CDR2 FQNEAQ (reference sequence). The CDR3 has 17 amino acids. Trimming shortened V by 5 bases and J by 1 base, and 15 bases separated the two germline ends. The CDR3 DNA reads TGTGCCAGCAGCGCCCCGGGACGGCAATCTGGGGCCAACGTCCTGACTTTC. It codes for CASSAPGRQSGANVLTF.

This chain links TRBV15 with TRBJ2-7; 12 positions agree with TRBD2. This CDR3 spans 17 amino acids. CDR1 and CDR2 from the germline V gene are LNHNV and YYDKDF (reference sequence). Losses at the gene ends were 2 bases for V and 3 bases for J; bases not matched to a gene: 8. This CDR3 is CATSRSRLAGALYEQYF. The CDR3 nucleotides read TGTGCCACCAGCAGATCCCGACTAGCGGGGGCCCTCTACGAGCAGTACTTC.

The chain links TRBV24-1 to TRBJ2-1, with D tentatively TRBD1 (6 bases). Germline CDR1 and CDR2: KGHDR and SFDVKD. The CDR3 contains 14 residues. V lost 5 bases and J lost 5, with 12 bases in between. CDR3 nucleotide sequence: TGTGCCACCAGTGGCAGGGGTCATAACAATGAGCAGTTCTTC. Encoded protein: CATSGRGHNNEQFF.

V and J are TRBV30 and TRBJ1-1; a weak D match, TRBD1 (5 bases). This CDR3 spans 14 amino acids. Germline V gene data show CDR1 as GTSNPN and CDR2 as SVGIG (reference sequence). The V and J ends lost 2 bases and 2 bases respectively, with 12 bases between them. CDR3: CAWSFYGGNTEAFF. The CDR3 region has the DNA TGTGCCTGGAGTTTCTACGGGGGAAACACTGAAGCTTTCTTT. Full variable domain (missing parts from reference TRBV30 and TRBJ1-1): SQTIHQWPATLVQPVGSPLSLECTVEGTSNPNLYWYRQAAGRGLQLLFYSVGIGQISSEVPQNLSASRPQDRQFILSSKKLLLSDSGFYLCAWSFYGGNTEAFFGQGTRLTVV.

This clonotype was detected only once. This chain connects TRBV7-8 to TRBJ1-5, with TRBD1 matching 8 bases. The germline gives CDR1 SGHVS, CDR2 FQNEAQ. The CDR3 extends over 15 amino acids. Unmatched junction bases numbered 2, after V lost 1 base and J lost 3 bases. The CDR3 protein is CASSLGTGYNQPQHF. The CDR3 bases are TGTGCCAGCAGCTTAGGGACAGGGTACAATCAGCCCCAGCATTTT.

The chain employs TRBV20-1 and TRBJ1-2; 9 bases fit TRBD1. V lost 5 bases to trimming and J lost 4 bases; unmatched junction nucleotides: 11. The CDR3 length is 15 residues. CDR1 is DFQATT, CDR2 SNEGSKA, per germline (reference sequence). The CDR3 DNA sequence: TGCAGTGCTTGGGTCCCGGGACAGGGTGGCTATGGCTACACCTTC. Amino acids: CSAWVPGQGGYGYTF.

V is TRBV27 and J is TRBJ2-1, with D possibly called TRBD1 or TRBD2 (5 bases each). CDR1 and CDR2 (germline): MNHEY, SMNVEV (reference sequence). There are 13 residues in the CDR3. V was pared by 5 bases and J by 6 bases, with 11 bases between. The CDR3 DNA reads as TGTGCCAGCAGTATCGGGACCGCCAATGAGCAGTTCTTC. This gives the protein CASSIGTANEQFF.

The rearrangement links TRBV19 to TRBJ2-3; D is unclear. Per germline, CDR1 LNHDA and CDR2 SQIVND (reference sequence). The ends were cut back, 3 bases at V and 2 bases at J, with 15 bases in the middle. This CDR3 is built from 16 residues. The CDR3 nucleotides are TGTGCCAGTAGTATGGAACCGCCCTTGTACACAGATACGCAGTATTTT. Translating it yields CASSMEPPLYTDTQYF.

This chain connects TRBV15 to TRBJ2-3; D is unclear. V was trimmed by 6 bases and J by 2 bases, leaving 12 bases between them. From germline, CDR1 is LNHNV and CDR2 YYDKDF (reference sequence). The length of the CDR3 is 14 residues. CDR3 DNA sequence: TGTGCCACCAGTACGACACAACACACAGATACGCAGTATTTT. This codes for CATSTTQHTDTQYF.